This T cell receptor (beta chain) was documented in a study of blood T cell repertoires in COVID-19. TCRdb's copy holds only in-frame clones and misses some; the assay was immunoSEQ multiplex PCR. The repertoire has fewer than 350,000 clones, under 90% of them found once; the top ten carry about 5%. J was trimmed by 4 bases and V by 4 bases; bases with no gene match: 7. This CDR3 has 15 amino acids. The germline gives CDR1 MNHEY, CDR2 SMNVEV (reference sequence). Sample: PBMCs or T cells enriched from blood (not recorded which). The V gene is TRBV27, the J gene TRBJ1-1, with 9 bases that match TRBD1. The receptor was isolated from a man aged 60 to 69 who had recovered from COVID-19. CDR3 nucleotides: TGTGCCAGCAGTTATTCGGGACAGGGTAGCACTGAAGCTTTCTTT. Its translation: CASSYSGQGSTEAFF.